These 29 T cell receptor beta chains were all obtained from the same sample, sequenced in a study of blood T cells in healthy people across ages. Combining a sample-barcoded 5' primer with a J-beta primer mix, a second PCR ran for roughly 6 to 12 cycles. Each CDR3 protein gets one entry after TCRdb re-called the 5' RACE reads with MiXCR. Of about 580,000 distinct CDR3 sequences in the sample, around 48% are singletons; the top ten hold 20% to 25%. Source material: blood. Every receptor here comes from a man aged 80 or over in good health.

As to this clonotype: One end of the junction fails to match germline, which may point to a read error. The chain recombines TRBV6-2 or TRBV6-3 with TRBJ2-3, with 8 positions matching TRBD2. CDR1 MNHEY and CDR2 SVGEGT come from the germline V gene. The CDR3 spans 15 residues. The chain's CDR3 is CTSSLTGGPRNTQYF. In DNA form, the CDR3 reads TGTACCAGCAGTTTAACGGGAGGGCCCCGAAATACGCAGTATTTT.

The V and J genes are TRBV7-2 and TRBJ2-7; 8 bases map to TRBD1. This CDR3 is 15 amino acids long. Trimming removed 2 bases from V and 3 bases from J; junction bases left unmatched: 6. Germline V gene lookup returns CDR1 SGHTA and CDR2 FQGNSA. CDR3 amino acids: CASSLFIQGVYEQYF. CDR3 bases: TGTGCCAGCAGCTTATTTATACAGGGGGTCTACGAGCAGTACTTC.

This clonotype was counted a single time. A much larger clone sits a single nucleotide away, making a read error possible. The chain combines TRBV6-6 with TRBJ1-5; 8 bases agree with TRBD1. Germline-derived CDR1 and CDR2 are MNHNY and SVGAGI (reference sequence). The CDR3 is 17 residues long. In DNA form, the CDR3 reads TGTGCCAGCAGTTACTCCGCAGGGGGCTATAGCAATCAGCCCCTGCATTTT. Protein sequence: CASSYSAGGYSNQPLHF.

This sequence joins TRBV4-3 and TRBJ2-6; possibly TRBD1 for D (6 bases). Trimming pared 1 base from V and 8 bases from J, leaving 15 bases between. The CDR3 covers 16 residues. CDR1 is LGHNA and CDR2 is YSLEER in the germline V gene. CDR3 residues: CASSQGRTRGPNVLTF. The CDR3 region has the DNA TGCGCCAGCAGCCAAGGGCGGACCAGGGGTCCCAACGTCCTGACTTTC.

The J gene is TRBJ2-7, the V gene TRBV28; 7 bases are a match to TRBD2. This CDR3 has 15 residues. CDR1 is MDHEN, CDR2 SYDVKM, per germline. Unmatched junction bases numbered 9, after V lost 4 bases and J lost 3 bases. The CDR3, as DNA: TGTGCCAGCAGTTCTCTAGCGGAGGCGAGCTACGAGCAGTACTTC. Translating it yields CASSSLAEASYEQYF.

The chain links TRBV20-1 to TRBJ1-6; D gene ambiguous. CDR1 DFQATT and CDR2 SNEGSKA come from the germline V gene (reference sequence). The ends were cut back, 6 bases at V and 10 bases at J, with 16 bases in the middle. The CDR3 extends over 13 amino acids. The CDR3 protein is CSAPAPGNSPLHF. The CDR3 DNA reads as TGCAGTGCCCCCGCCCCCGGGAACTCACCCCTCCACTTT.

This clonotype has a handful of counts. The CDR3 spells CASIPSGGGNYGYTF. The DNA of the CDR3 is TGTGCCAGCATTCCATCGGGGGGTGGAAACTATGGCTACACCTTC. The V call is TRBV6-6, the J call TRBJ1-2; possible D gene TRBD1, 5 bases. The CDR3 contains 15 residues. Germline CDR1 MNHNY, CDR2 SVGAGI (reference sequence). The V end lost 7 bases, the J end lost 2 bases, and 17 bases lay between the germline ends.

CDR3 bases: TGCACCCTGACCCGTCTGGGCTCCTACAATGAGCAGTTCTTC. Translating it yields CTLTRLGSYNEQFF. The chain is built from TRBV20-1 and TRBJ2-1; D gene uncertain. The CDR3 runs to 14 residues. Germline V gene sequence: CDR1 DFQATT, CDR2 SNEGSKA (reference sequence).

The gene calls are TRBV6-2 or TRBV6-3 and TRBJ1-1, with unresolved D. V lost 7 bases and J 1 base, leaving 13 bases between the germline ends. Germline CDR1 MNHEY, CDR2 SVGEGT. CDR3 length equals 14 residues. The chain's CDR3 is CASTSRPSNTEAFF. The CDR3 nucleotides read TGTGCCAGCACCAGCCGACCCTCGAACACTGAAGCTTTCTTT.

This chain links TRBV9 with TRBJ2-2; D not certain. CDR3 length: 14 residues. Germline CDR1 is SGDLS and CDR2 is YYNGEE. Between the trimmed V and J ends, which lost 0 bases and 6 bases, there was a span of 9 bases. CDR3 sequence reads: CASSVGRPPGELFF. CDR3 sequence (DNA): TGTGCCAGCAGCGTAGGCAGGCCCCCCGGGGAGCTGTTTTTT.

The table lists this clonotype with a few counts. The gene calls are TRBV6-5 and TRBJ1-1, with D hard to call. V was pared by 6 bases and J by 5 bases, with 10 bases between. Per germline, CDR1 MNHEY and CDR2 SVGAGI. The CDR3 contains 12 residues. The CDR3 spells CASSHQGTEAFF. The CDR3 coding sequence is TGTGCCAGCAGCCATCAAGGAACTGAAGCTTTCTTT.

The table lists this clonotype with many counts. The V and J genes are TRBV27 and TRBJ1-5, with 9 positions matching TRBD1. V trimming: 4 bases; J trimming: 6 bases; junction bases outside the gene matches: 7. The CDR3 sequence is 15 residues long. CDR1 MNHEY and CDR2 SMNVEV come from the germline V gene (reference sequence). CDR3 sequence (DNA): TGTGCCAGCAGTTCCGGGACAGGGATGGGTCAGCCCCAGCATTTT. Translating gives CASSSGTGMGQPQHF.

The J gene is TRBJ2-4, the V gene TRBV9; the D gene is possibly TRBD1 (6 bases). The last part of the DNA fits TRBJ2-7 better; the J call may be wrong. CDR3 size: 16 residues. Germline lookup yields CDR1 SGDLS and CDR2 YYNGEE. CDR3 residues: CASSAALRGSFNEQYF. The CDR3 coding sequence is TGTGCCAGCAGCGCAGCCCTGAGGGGGTCTTTCAACGAGCAGTACTTC.

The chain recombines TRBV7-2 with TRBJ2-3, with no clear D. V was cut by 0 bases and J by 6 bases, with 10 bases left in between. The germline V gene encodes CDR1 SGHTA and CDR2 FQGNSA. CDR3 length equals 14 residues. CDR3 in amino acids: CASSLAGSGDTQYF. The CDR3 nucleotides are TGTGCCAGCAGCTTAGCGGGTTCGGGCGATACGCAGTATTTT.

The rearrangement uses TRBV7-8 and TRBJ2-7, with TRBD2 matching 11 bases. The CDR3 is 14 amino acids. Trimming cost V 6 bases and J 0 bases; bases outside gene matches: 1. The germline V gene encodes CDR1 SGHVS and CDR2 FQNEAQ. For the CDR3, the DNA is TGTGCCAGCAGGACTAGCGGGAACTCCTACGAGCAGTACTTC. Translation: CASRTSGNSYEQYF.

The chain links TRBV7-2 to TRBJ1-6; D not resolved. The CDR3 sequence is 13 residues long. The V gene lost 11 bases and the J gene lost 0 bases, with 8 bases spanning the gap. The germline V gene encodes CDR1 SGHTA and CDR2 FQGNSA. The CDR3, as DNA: TGTGCCGCCAGCAGCTCCTATAATTCACCCCTCCACTTT. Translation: CAASSSYNSPLHF.

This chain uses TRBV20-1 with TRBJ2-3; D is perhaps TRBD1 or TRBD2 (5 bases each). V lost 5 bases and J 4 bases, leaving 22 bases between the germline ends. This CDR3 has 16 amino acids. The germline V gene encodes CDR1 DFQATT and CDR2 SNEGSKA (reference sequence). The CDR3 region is CSAPSPGPRVADTQYF. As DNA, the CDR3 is TGCAGTGCTCCCTCCCCGGGACCTCGGGTCGCAGATACGCAGTATTTT.

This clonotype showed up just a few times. The CDR3 is CASNPGTPTDTQYF. Written as DNA, the CDR3 is TGTGCCAGCAACCCAGGGACGCCGACAGATACGCAGTATTTT. The chain recombines TRBV7-2 with TRBJ2-3; D is possibly TRBD1 or TRBD2 (5 bases each). From germline, CDR1 is SGHTA and CDR2 FQGNSA. V lost 7 bases to trimming and J lost 3 bases, with 14 bases between them. The CDR3 runs 14 residues.

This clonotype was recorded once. The CDR3 spells CASSYSLRDGRYNSPLHF. CDR3 DNA: TGTGCCAGCAGTTACTCTCTCCGCGACGGCCGATATAATTCACCCCTCCACTTT. The gene calls are TRBV6-5 and TRBJ1-6; no firm D call. Trimming left V 0 bases short and J 4 bases short, with 16 bases between. The V gene's germline CDR1 is MNHEY and CDR2 SVGAGI. The CDR3 has 18 amino acids.

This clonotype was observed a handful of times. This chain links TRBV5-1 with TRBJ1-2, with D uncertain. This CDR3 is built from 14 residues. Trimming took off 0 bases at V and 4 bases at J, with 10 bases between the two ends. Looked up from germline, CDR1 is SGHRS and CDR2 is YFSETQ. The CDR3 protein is CASSLDPGAYGYTF. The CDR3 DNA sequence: TGCGCCAGCAGCTTGGACCCAGGAGCCTATGGCTACACCTTC.

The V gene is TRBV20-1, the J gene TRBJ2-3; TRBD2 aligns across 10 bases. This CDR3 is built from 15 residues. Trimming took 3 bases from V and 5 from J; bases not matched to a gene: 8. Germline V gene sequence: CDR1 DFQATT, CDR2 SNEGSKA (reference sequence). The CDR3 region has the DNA TGCAGTGCTAGGAGTTCTAGCGGGAGTGGAGATACGCAGTATTTT. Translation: CSARSSSGSGDTQYF.

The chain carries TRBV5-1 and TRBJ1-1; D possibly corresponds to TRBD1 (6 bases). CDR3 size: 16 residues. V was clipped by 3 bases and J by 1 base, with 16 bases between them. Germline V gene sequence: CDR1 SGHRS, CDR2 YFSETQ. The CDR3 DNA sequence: TGCGCCAGCAGCTCCACCCCAACAGGGAAGAACACTGAAGCTTTCTTT. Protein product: CASSSTPTGKNTEAFF. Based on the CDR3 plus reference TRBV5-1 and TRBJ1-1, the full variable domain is KAGVTQTPRYLIKTRGQQVTLSCSPISGHRSVSWYQQTPGQGLQFLFEYFSETQRNKGNFPGRFSGRQFSNSRSEMNVSTLELGDSALYLCASSSTPTGKNTEAFFGQGTRLTVV.

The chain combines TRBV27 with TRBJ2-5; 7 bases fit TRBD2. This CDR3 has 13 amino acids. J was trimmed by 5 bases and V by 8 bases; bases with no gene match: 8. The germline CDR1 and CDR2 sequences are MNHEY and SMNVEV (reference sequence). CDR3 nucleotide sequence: TGTGCCAGCGGGGGGGGTAACATGGAGACCCAGTACTTC. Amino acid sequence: CASGGGNMETQYF.

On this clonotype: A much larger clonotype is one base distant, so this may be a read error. The CDR3 nucleotides are TGTGCCAGCAGCTTAGTGGCAGGGGCCTACAATGAGCAGTACTTC. Translation gives CASSLVAGAYNEQYF. The chain recombines TRBV7-2 with TRBJ2-5, with D perhaps TRBD1 (6 bases). This CDR3 region has 15 residues. Trimming removed 1 base from V and 11 bases from J, with 20 bases in between. Germline loops: CDR1 SGHTA, CDR2 FQGNSA.

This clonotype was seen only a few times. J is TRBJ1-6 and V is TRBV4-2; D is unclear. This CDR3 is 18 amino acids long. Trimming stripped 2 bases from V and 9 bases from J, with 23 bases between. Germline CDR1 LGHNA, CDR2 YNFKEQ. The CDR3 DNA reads TGTGCCAGCAGCCAAAGTTCCTGGGCAGGTCTCCAAGGTTCACCCCTCCACTTT. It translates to CASSQSSWAGLQGSPLHF.

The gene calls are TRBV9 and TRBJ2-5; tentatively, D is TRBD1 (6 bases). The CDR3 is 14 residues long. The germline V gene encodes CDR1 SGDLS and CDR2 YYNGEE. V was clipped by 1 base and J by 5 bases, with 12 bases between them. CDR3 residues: CASSVQGSGETQYF. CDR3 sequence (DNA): TGTGCCAGCAGCGTACAGGGGTCGGGGGAGACCCAGTACTTC.

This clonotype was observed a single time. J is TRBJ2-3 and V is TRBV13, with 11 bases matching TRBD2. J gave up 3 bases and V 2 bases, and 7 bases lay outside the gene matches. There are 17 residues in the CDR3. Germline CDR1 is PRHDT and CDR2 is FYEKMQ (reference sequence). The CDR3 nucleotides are TGTGCCAGCAGCTTAAGTACTAGCGGGAGTCGAACAGATACGCAGTATTTT. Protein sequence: CASSLSTSGSRTDTQYF.

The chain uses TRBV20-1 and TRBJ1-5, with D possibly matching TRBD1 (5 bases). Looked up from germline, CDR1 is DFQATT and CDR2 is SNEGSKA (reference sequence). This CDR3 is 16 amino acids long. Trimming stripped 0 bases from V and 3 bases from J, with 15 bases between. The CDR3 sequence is CSARDQAGPYNQPQHF. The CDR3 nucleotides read TGCAGTGCTAGAGATCAGGCAGGGCCCTACAATCAGCCCCAGCATTTT.

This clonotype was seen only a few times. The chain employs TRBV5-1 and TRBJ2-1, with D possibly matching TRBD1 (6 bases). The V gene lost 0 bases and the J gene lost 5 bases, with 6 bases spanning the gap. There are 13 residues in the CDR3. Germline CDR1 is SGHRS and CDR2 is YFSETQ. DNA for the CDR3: TGCGCCAGCAGCTTGGGGGACAACAATGAGCAGTTCTTC. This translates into CASSLGDNNEQFF.